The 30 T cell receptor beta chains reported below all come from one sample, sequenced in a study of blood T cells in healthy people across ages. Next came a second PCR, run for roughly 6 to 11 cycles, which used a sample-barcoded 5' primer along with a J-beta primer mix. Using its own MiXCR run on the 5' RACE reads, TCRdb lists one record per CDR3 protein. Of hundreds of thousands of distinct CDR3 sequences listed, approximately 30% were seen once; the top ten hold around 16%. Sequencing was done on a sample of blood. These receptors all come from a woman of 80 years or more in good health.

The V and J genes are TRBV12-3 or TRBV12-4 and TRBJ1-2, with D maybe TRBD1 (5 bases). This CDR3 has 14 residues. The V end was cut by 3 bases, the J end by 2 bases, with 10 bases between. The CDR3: CASSLARGNYGYTF. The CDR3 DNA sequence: TGTGCCAGCAGTTTGGCCCGGGGCAACTATGGCTACACCTTC.

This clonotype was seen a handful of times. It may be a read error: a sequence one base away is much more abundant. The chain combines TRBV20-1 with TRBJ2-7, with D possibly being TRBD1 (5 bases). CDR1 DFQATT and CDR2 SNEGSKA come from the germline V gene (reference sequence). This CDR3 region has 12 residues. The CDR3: CRATGSSNEQYF. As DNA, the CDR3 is TGCAGGGCTACAGGATCCTCTAACGAGCAGTACTTC.

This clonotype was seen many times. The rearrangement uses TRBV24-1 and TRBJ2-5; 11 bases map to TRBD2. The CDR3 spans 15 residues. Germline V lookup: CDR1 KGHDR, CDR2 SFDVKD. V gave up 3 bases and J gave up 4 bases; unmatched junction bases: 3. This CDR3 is CATSDDGLAGETQYF. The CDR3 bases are TGTGCCACCAGTGATGATGGACTAGCGGGAGAGACCCAGTACTTC.

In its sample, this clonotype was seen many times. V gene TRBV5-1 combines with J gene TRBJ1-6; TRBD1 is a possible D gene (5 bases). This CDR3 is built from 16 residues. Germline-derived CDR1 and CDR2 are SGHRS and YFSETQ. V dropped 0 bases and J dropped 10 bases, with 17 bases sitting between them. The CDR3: CASSLGDASSLSPLHF. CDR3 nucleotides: TGCGCCAGCAGCTTGGGGGACGCTTCATCCCTCTCACCCCTCCACTTT.

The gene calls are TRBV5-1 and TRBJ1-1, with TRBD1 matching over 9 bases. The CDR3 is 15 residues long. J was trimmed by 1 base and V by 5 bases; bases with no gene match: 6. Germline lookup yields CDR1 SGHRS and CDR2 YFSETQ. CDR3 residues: CASRLWTGENTEAFF. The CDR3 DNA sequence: TGCGCCAGCAGACTCTGGACAGGGGAGAACACTGAAGCTTTCTTT.

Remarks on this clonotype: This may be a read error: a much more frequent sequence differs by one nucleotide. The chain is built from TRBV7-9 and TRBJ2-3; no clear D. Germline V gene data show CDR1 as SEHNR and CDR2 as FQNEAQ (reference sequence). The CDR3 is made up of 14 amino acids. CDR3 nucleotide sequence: TGTGCCAGCAGCTTAGATCATCGTACAGATGCGCAGTATTTT. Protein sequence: CASSLDHRTDAQYF.

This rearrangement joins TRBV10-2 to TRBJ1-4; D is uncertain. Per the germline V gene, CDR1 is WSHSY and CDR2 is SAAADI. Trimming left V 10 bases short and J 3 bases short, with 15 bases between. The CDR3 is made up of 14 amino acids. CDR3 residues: CATTTGLSNEKLFF. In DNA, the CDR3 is TGCGCCACCACGACGGGTTTATCTAATGAAAAACTGTTTTTT.

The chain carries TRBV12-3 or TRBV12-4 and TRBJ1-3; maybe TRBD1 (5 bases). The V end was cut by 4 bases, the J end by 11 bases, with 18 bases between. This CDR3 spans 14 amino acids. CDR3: CASSSRDPWPAIYF. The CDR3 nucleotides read TGTGCCAGCAGTTCTCGGGACCCCTGGCCAGCCATATATTTT.

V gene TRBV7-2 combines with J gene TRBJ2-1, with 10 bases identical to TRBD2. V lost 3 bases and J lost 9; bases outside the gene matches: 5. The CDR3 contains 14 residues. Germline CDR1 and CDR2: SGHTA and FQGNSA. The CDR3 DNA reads TGTGCCAGCAGCTTTACTAGCGGGATTAGTGAGCAGTTCTTC. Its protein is CASSFTSGISEQFF.

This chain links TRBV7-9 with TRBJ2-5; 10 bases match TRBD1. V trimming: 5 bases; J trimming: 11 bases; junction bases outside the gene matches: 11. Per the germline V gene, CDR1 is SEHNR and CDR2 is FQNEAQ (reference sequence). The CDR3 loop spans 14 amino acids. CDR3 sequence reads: CASSPRDRGYGQYF. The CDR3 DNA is TGTGCCAGCAGCCCCCGGGACAGGGGCTATGGGCAGTACTTC.

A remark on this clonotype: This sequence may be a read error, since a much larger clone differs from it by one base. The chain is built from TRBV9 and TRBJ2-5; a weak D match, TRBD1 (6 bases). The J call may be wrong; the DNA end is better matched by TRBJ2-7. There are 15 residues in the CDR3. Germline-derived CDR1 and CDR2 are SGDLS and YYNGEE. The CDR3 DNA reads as TGTGCCAGCAGCGTAGACGCAGGGGCGTGCGCCGAGCAGTACTTC. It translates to CASSVDAGACAEQYF.

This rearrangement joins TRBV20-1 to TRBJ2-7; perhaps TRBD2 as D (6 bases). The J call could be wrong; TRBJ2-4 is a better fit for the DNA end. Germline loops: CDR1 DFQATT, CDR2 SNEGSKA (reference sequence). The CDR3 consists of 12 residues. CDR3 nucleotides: TGCAGTGCTTCTTCCGGGGGAAACATTCAGTACTTC. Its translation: CSASSGGNIQYF.

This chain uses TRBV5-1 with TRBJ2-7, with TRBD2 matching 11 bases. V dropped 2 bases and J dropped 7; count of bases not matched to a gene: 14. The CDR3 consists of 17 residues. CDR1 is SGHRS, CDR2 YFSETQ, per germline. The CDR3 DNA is TGCGCCAGCAGCTTCCTAGCGGGGGGCGGGACTCTGTATGAGCAGTACTTC. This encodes CASSFLAGGGTLYEQYF.

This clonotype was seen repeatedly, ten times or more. CDR3 DNA: TGTGCCAGCAGCCAAGATGTGGGGGCGGGGGCCCCCGAGCAGTACTTC. This translates into CASSQDVGAGAPEQYF. The chain employs TRBV4-2 and TRBJ2-7; D is perhaps TRBD2 (7 bases). From germline, CDR1 is LGHNA and CDR2 YNFKEQ. The CDR3 has 16 amino acids. The V and J ends lost 0 bases and 6 bases respectively, with 18 bases between them.

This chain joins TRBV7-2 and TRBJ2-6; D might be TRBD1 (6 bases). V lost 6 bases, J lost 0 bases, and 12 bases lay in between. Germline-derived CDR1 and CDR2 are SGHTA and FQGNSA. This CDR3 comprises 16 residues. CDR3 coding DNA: TGTGCCAGCAGGCGAACAGGGATCTCTGGGGCCAACGTCCTGACTTTC. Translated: CASRRTGISGANVLTF.

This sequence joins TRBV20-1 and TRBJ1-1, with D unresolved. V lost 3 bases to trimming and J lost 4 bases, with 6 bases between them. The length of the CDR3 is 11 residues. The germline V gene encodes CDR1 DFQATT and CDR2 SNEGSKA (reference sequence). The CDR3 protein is CSARSTTEAFF. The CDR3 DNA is TGCAGTGCTAGGAGCACCACTGAAGCTTTCTTT.

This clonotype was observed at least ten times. CDR3 region: CSARDSPGGYTF. The CDR3 nucleotides are TGCAGTGCTAGAGATAGTCCCGGTGGCTACACCTTC. The chain employs TRBV20-1 and TRBJ1-2; D gene unclear. The CDR3 length is 12 residues. Germline V gene sequence: CDR1 DFQATT, CDR2 SNEGSKA (reference sequence). Trimming took 0 bases from V and 7 from J, leaving 9 bases between them.

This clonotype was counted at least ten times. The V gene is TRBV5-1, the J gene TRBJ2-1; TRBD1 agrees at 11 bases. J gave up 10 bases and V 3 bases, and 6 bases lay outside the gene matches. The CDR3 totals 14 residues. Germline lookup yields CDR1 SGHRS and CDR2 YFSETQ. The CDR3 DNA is TGCGCCAGCAGCTGGGGACAGGGGGGTCGAGAGCAGTTCTTC. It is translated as CASSWGQGGREQFF.

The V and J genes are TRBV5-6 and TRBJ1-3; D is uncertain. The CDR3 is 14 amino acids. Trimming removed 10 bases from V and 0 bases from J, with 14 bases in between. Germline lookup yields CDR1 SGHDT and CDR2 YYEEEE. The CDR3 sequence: CAGSGLFSGNTIYF. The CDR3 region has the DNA TGTGCCGGGTCGGGGTTATTCTCTGGAAACACCATATATTTT.

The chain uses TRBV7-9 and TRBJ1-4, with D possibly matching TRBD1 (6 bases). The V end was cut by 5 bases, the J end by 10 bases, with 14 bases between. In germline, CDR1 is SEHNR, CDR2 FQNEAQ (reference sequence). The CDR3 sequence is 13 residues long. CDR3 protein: CASSPNAGAKLFF. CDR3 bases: TGTGCCAGCAGCCCGAACGCAGGGGCAAAACTGTTTTTT.

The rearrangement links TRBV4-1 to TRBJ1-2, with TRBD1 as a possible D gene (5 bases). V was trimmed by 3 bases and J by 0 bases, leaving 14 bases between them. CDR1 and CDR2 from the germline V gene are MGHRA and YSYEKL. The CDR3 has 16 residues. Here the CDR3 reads CASSQPSRGANYGYTF. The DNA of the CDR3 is TGCGCCAGCAGCCAGCCCTCTCGAGGGGCTAACTATGGCTACACCTTC.

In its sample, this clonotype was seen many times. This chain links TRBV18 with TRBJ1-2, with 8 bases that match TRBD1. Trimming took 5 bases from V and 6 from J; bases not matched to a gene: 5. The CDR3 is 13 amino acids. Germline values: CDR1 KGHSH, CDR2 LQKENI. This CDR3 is CASSSTGVDGYTF. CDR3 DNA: TGTGCCAGCTCATCGACAGGGGTGGATGGCTACACCTTC.

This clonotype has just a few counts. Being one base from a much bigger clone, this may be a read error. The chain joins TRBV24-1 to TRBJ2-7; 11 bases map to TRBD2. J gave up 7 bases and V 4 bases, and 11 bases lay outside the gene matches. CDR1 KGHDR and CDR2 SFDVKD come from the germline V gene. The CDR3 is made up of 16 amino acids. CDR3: CATSDPGLAGGNEQYF. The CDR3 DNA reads TGTGCCACCAGTGACCCCGGACTAGCGGGCGGCAATGAGCAGTACTTC.

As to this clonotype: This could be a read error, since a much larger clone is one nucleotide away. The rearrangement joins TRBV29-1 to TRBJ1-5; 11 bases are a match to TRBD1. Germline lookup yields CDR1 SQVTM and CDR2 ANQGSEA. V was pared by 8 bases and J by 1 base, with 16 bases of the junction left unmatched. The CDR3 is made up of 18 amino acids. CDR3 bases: TGCAGCATTCAGTCCCGGGACAGGGGGTCGGGGAGCAATCAGCCCCAGCATTTT. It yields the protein CSIQSRDRGSGSNQPQHF.

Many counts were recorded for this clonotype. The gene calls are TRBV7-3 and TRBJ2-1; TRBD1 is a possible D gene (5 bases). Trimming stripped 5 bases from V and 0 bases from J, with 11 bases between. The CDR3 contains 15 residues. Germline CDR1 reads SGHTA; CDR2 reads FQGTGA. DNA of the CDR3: TGTGCCAGCAGCCCCGGACAAGCCTCCTACAATGAGCAGTTCTTC. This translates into CASSPGQASYNEQFF.

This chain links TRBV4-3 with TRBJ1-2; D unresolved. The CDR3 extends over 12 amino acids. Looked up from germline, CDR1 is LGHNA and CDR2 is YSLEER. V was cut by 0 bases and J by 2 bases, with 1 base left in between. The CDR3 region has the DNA TGCGCCAGCAGCCAAGACAACTATGGCTACACCTTC. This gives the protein CASSQDNYGYTF.

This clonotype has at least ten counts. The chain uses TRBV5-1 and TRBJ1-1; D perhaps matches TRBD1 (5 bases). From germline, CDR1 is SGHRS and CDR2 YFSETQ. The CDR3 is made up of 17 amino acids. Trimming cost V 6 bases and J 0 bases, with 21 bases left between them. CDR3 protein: CASTNIPFAGMNTEAFF. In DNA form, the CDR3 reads TGCGCCAGCACCAATATCCCGTTCGCAGGGATGAACACTGAAGCTTTCTTT.

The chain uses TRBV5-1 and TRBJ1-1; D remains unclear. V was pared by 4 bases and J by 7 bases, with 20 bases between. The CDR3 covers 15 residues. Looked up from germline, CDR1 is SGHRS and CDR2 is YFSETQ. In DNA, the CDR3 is TGCGCCAGCAGCCCAGGCTCCTCCCCGAAGGGTGAAGCTTTCTTT. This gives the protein CASSPGSSPKGEAFF.

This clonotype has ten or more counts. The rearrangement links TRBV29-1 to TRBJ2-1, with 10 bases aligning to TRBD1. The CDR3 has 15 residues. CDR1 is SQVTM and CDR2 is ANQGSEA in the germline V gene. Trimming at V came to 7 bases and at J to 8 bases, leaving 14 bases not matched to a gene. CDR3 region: CSGGLPTGGLHEQFF. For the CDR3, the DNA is TGCAGCGGGGGGCTTCCGACAGGGGGCTTACATGAGCAGTTCTTC.

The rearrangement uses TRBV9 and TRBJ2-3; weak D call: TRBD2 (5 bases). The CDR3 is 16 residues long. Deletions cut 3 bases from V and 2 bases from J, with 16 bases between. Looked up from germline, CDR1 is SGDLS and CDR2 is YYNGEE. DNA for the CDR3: TGTGCCAGCAGCGCCTCGAGGAGACTAAACACAGATACGCAGTATTTT. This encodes CASSASRRLNTDTQYF.